The 5 T cell receptor beta chains in this list originate from one sample, sequenced in a study of OX40 agonist ivuxolimab in advanced cancers. Here immunoSEQ multiplex PCR was the method, and the copy in TCRdb shows in-frame clones only, minus some. This sample has roughly 15,000 clones, with roughly 79% found just once. The sequencing here drew on CD4+ or CD8+ T cells sorted from blood, taken in a trial of the OX40 agonist ivuxolimab. The receptors shown here come from an adult with an advanced solid tumor such as melanoma, head and neck, liver or kidney cancer.

J is TRBJ2-3 and V is TRBV6-5; 7 bases are a match to TRBD1. J lost 3 bases, V lost 6 bases, and 9 bases had no gene match. The germline V gene encodes CDR1 MNHEY and CDR2 SVGAGI. This CDR3 contains 15 residues. Here the CDR3 reads CASSLLFRGTDTQYF. In DNA form, the CDR3 reads TGTGCCAGCAGCTTACTGTTCAGGGGGACAGATACGCAGTATTTT.

The gene calls are TRBV11-2 and TRBJ2-3, with TRBD2 matching over 8 bases. CDR3 length equals 16 residues. Trimming at V came to 5 bases and at J to 5 bases, leaving 12 bases not matched to a gene. Germline V gives CDR1 SGHAT, CDR2 FQNNGV. CDR3 residues: CASSLYPGTSLDTQYF. In DNA form, the CDR3 reads TGTGCCAGCAGCCTCTATCCCGGGACTAGTCTAGATACGCAGTATTTT.

V and J are TRBV19 and TRBJ1-5, with D perhaps TRBD1 (6 bases). This CDR3 has 16 amino acids. Deletions cut 8 bases from V and 0 bases from J, with 17 bases between. Germline V CDR1 and CDR2: LNHDA, SQIVND (reference sequence). The CDR3 DNA sequence: TGTGCCAGTTGTCCGTTACAGGGAGATAGCAATCAGCCCCAGCATTTT. It codes for CASCPLQGDSNQPQHF.

The chain is built from TRBV10-2 and TRBJ1-5, with D possibly matching TRBD1 (6 bases). The CDR3 has 15 residues. In germline, CDR1 is WSHSY, CDR2 SAAADI. Trimming cost V 2 bases and J 6 bases, with 14 bases left between them. The CDR3 DNA follows: TGCGCCAGCAGTGAGGAGGACCAGGGGCGTCAGCCCCAGCATTTT. Translating it yields CASSEEDQGRQPQHF.

This chain connects TRBV10-2 to TRBJ1-4; D is perhaps TRBD1 (6 bases). Germline lookup yields CDR1 WSHSY and CDR2 SAAADI. This CDR3 comprises 15 residues. The V and J ends lost 0 bases and 8 bases respectively, with 13 bases between them. This CDR3 reads CASSESTGFREKLFF. The CDR3 DNA sequence: TGCGCCAGCAGTGAGTCGACAGGATTTAGGGAAAAACTGTTTTTT.